The 9 T cell receptor beta chains in this list originate from one sample, sequenced in a study of cytomegalovirus exposure and HLA in healthy donors. 13 Jbeta primers and 60 Vbeta primers were used for the PCR. Measured with immunoSEQ multiplex PCR; TCRdb has only the in-frame clones, and not every one. The data contain 100,000 to 150,000 clones, under 85% of them singletons. Sequencing was performed on PBMCs. The receptors were gathered from a male donor in good health and CMV-seropositive.

CDR3 in DNA: TGTGCCAGCAGCCCCTTAGGGGTCGAGCAGTACTTC. This gives the protein CASSPLGVEQYF. The chain joins TRBV11-2 to TRBJ2-7; a possible D gene is TRBD1 (5 bases). Trimming cost V 5 bases and J 6 bases, with 11 bases left between them. The CDR3 covers 12 residues. In germline, CDR1 is SGHAT, CDR2 FQNNGV.

The table lists this clone with a few counts. This sequence joins TRBV19 and TRBJ2-3; D is ambiguous. The CDR3 loop spans 15 amino acids. Trimming removed 3 bases at V and 0 bases at J, with 10 bases between. Germline V gives CDR1 LNHDA, CDR2 SQIVND (reference sequence). CDR3 loop: CASSIGDTSTDTQYF. CDR3 DNA: TGTGCCAGTAGTATTGGAGATACTAGCACAGATACGCAGTATTTT.

This sequence joins TRBV9 and TRBJ2-5; TRBD2 agrees at 10 bases. Trimming took 0 bases from V and 6 from J; bases not matched to a gene: 5. Germline assignment: CDR1 SGDLS and CDR2 YYNGEE. The CDR3 runs to 15 residues. The DNA for the CDR3 is TGTGCCAGCAGCGTAGGAGCGGGGGGGCTAAAGACCCAGTACTTC. Translating it yields CASSVGAGGLKTQYF. Variable domain in full (rest from reference TRBV9 and TRBJ2-5): DSGVTQTPKHLITATGQRVTLRCSPRSGDLSVYWYQQSLDQGLQFLIQYYNGEERAKGNILERFSAQQFPDLHSELNLSSLELGDSALYFCASSVGAGGLKTQYFGPGTRLLVL.

CDR3 sequence (DNA): TGTGCCAGCAGCTTCATAGAGGCGGTAGGAAATGGCTACACCTTC. Protein product: CASSFIEAVGNGYTF. The gene calls are TRBV7-2 and TRBJ1-2; D is uncertain. Germline V gives CDR1 SGHTA, CDR2 FQGNSA. CDR3 size: 15 residues. V lost 3 bases to trimming and J lost 6 bases, with 17 bases between them.

The V gene is TRBV9, the J gene TRBJ1-2, with TRBD1 as a possible D gene (6 bases). Trimming took 2 bases from V and 1 from J, leaving 12 bases between them. There are 15 residues in the CDR3. Germline CDR1 SGDLS, CDR2 YYNGEE. CDR3: CASSVTGQSNYGYTF. CDR3 nucleotides: TGTGCCAGCAGCGTTACAGGGCAAAGTAACTATGGCTACACCTTC.

V usage is TRBV7-2 and J usage is TRBJ2-3; a possible D gene is TRBD1 (6 bases). The CDR3 totals 14 residues. Trimming left V 1 base short and J 9 bases short, with 14 bases between. Germline V gene lookup returns CDR1 SGHTA and CDR2 FQGNSA. The CDR3 nucleotides read TGTGCCAGCAGCTTAGTCCCGAGGACAGTAACGCAGTATTTT. It translates to CASSLVPRTVTQYF.

The chain links TRBV30 to TRBJ1-6; 7 bases are shared with TRBD1. Germline V gene sequence: CDR1 GTSNPN, CDR2 SVGIG (reference sequence). This CDR3 has 14 residues. V gave up 0 bases and J gave up 8 bases; unmatched junction bases: 4. The CDR3 DNA reads TGTGCCTGGAGTGTGTTAGGGGGCGATTCACCCCTCCACTTT. This gives the protein CAWSVLGGDSPLHF.

The rearrangement joins TRBV15 to TRBJ2-5; TRBD1 might be the D (5 bases). V was trimmed by 0 bases and J by 2 bases, leaving 10 bases between them. The CDR3 extends over 15 amino acids. Germline V gene lookup returns CDR1 LNHNV and CDR2 YYDKDF (reference sequence). CDR3 protein: CATSRDGRTQETQYF. CDR3 nucleotide sequence: TGTGCCACCAGCAGAGATGGGCGGACACAAGAGACCCAGTACTTC.

This clone is a singleton in its sample. This rearrangement joins TRBV4-1 to TRBJ2-3; 10 nucleotides line up with TRBD2. CDR1 is MGHRA, CDR2 YSYEKL, per germline. The CDR3 length is 17 residues. The junction had 10 bases not matched to a gene; V was cut back by 0 bases and J by 7 bases. CDR3 nucleotides: TGCGCCAGCAGCCAAGATATGGCTAGCGGGGGCCAAAATACGCAGTATTTT. This codes for CASSQDMASGGQNTQYF.